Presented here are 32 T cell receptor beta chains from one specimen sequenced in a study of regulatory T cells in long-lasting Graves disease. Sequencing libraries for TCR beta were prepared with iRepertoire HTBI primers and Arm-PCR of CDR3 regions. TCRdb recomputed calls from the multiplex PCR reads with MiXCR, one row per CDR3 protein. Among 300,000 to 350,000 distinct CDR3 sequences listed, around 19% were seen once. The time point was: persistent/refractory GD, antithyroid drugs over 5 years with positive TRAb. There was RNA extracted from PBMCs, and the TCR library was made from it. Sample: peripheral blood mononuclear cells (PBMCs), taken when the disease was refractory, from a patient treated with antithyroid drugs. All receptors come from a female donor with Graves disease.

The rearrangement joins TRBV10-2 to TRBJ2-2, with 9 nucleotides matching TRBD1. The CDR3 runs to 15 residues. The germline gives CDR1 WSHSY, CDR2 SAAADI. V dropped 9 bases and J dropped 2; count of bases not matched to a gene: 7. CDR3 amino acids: CASYRDRDNTGELFF. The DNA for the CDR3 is TGCGCCAGTTACCGGGACAGGGATAACACCGGGGAGCTGTTTTTT.

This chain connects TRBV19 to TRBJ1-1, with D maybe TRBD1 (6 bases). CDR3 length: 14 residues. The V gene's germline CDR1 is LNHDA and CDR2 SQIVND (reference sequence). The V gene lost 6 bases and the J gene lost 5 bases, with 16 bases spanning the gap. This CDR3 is CASRGGGVDTEAFF. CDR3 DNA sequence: TGTGCCAGTAGAGGGGGGGGGGTGGATACTGAAGCTTTCTTT. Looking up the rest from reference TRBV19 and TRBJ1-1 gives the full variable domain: DGGITQSPKYLFRKEGQNVTLSCEQNLNHDAMYWYRQDPGQGLRLIYYSQIVNDFQKGDIAEGYSVSREKKESFPLTVTSAQKNPTAFYLCASRGGGVDTEAFFGQGTRLTVV.

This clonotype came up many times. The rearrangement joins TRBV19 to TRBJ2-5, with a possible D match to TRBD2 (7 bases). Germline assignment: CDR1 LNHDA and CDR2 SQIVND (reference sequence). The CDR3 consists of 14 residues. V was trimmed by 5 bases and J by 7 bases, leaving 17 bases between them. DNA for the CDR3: TGTGCCAGTAGTGCCCGGGCTCGGGGGGCGACCCAGTACTTC. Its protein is CASSARARGATQYF.

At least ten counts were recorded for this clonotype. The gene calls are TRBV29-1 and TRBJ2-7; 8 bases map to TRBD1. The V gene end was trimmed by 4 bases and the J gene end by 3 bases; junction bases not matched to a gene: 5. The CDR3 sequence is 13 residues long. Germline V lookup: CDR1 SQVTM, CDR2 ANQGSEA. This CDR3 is CSVGDGQGYEQYF. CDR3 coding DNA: TGCAGCGTTGGGGACGGACAGGGCTACGAGCAGTACTTC.

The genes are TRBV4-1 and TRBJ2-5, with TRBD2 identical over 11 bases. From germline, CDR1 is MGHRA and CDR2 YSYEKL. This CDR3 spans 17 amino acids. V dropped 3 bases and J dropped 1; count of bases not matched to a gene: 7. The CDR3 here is CASSHLSSGGIQETQYF. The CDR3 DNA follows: TGCGCCAGCAGCCACCTTTCTAGCGGGGGGATCCAAGAGACCCAGTACTTC.

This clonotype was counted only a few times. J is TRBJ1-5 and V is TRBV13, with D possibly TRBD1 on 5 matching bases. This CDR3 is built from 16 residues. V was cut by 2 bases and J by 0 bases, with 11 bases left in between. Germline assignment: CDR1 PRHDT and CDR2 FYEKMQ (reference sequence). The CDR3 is CASSLSGGYSNQPQHF. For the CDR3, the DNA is TGTGCCAGCAGCTTATCGGGGGGGTATAGCAATCAGCCCCAGCATTTT.

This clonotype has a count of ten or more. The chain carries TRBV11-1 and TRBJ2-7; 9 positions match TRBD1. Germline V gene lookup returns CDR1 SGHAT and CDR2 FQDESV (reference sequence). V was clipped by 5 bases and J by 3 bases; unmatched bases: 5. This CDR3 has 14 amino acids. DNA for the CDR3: TGTGCCAGCAGCCTAGGGGACAGGGACTACGAGCAGTACTTC. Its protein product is CASSLGDRDYEQYF.

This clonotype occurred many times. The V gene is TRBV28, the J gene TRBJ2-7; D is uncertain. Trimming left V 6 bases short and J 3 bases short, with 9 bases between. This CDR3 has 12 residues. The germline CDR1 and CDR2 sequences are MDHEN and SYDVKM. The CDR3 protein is CASRRMGYEQYF. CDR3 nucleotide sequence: TGTGCCAGCAGACGTATGGGCTACGAGCAGTACTTC.

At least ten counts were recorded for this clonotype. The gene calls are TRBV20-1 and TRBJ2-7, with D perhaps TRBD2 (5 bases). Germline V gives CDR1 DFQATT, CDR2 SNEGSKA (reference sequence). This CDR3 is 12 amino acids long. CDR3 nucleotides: TGCAGCGTAGGGCGACGAGGGTACGAGCAGTACTTC. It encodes CSVGRRGYEQYF.

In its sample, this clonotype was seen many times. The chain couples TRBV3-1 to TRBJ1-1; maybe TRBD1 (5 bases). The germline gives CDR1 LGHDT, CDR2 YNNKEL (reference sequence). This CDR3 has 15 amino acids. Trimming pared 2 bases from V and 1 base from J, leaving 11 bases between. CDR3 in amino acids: CASSQRGRGNTEAFF. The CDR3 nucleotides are TGTGCCAGCAGCCAAAGGGGAAGGGGGAACACTGAAGCTTTCTTT.

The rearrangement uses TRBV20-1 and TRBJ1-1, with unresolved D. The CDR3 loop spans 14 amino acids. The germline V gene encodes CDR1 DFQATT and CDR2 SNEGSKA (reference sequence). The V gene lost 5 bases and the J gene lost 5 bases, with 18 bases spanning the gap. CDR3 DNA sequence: TGCAGTGCTGATAAACATGAGACTAGAACTGAAGCTTTCTTT. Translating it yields CSADKHETRTEAFF.

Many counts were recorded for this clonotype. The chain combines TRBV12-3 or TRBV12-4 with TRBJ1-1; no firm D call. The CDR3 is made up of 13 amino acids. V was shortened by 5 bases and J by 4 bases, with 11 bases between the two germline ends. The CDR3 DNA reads TGTGCCAGCAGTCAGCAGACCTTCACTGAAGCTTTCTTT. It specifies CASSQQTFTEAFF.

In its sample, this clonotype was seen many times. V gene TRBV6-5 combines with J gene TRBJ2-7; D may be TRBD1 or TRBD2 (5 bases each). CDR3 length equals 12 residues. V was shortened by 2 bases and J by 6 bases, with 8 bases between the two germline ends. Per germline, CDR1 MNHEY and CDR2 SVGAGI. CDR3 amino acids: CASSYPRGEQYF. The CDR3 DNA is TGTGCCAGCAGTTACCCGAGGGGCGAGCAGTACTTC.

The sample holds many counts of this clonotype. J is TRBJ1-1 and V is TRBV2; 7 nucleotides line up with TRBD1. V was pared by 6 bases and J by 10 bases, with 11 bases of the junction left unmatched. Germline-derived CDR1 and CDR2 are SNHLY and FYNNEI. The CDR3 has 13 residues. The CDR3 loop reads CASRTTGTVGAFF. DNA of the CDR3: TGTGCCAGCAGGACAACCGGGACAGTTGGAGCTTTCTTT.

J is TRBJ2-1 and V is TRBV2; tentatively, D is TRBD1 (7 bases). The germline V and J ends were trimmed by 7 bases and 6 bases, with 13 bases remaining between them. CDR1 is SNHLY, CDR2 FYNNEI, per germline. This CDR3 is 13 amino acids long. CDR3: CASKAGGSNEQFF. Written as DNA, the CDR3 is TGTGCCAGCAAGGCAGGGGGGAGCAATGAGCAGTTCTTC.

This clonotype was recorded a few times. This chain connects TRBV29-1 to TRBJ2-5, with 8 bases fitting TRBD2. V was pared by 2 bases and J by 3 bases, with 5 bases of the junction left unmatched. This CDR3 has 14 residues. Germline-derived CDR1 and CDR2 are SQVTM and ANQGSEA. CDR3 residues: CSVESLGGEETQYF. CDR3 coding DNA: TGCAGCGTTGAATCTCTCGGGGGGGAAGAGACCCAGTACTTC.

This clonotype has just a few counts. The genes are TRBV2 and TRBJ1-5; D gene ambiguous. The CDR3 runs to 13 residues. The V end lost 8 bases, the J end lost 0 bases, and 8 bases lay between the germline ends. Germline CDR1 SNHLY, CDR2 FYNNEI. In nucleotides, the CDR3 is TGTGCCAGCCGAAGTTATAGCAATCAGCCCCAGCATTTT. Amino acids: CASRSYSNQPQHF.

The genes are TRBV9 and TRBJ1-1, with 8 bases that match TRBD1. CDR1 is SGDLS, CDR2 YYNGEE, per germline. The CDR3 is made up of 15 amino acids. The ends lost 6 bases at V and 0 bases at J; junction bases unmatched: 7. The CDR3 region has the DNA TGTGCCAGCACCCCAGGGGGCGGATTGAACACTGAAGCTTTCTTT. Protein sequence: CASTPGGGLNTEAFF.

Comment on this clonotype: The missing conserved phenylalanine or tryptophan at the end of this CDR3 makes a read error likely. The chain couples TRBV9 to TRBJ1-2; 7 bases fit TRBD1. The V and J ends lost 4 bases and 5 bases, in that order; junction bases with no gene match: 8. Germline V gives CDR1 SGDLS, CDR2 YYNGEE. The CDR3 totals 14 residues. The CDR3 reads CASSPEGALYGYTL. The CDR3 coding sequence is TGTGCCAGCAGCCCTGAGGGGGCCCTATATGGCTACACCCTC.

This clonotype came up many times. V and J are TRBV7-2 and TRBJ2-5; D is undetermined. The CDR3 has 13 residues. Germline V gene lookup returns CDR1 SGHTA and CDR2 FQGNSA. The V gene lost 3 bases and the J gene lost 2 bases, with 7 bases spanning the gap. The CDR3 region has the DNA TGTGCCAGCAGCTTCGGACCTCAAGAGACCCAGTACTTC. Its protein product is CASSFGPQETQYF. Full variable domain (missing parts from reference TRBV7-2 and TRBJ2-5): GAGVSQSPSNKVTEKGKDVELRCDPISGHTALYWYRQSLGQGLEFLIYFQGNSAPDKSGLPSDRFSAERTGGSVSTLTIQRTQQEDSAVYLCASSFGPQETQYFGPGTRLLVL.

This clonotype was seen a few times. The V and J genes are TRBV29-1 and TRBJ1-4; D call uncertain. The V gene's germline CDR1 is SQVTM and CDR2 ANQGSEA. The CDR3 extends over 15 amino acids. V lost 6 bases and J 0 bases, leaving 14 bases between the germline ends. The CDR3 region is CSVRMRPATNEKLFF. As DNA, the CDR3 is TGCAGCGTCAGAATGCGTCCCGCAACTAATGAAAAACTGTTTTTT.

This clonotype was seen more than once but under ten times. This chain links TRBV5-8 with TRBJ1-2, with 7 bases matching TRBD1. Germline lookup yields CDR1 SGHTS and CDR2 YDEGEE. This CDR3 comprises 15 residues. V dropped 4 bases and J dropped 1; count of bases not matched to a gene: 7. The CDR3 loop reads CASSPADRFNYGYTF. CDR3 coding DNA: TGTGCCAGCAGCCCGGCGGACAGGTTTAACTATGGCTACACCTTC.

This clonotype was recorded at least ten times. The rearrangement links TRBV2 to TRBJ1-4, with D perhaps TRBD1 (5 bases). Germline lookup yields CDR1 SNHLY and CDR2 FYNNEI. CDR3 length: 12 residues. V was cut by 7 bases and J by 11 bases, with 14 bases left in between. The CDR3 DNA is TGTGCCAGCACAGGGACGGAAGAGAAACTGTTTTTT. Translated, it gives CASTGTEEKLFF.

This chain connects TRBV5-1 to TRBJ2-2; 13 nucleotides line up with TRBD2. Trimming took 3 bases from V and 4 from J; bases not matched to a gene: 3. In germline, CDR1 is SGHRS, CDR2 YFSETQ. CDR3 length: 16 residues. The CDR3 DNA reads TGCGCCAGCAGCTGGGGACTAGCGGGGAGCACCGGGGAGCTGTTTTTT. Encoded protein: CASSWGLAGSTGELFF.

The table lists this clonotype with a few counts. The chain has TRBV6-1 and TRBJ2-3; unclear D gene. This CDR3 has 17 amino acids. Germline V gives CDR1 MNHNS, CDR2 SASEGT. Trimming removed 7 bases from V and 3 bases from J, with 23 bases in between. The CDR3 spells CASIQGLGWRSTDTQYF. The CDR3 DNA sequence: TGTGCCAGCATTCAAGGATTAGGTTGGCGGTCAACAGATACGCAGTATTTT.

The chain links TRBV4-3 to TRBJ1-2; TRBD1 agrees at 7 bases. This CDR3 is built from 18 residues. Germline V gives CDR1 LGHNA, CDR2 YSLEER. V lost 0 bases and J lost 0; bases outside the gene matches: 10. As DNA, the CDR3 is TGCGCCAGCAGCCAAGATAGGAGGGGGCGCCTGACTAACTATGGCTACACCTTC. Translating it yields CASSQDRRGRLTNYGYTF.

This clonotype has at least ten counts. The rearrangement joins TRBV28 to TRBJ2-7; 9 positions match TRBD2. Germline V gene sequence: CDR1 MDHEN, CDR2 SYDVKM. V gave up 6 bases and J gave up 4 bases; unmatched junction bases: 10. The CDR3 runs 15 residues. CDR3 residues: CASSALSGRSYEQYF. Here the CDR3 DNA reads TGTGCCAGCAGCGCACTTAGCGGGAGATCTTACGAGCAGTACTTC.

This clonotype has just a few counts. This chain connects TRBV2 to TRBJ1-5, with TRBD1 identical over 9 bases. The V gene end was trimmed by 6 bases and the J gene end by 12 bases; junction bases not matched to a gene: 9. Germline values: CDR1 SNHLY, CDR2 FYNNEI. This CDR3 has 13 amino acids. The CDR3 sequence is CASRGQGVGIQHF. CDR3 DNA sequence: TGTGCCAGCAGGGGACAGGGTGTGGGGATCCAGCATTTT.

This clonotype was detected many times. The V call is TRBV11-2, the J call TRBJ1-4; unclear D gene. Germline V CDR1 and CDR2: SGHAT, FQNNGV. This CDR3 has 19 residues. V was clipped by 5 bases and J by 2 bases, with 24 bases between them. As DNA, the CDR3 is TGTGCCAGCAGCCTAGGAATCCTAACTAGGTCAGCGACTAATGAAAAACTGTTTTTT. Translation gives CASSLGILTRSATNEKLFF.

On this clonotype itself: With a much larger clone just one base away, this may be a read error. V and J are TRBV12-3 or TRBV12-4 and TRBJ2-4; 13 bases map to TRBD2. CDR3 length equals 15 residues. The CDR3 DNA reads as TGTGCCAGCAGACTAGCGGGAGGGTCCCAAAACTTTCAGTACTTC. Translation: CASRLAGGSQNFQYF.

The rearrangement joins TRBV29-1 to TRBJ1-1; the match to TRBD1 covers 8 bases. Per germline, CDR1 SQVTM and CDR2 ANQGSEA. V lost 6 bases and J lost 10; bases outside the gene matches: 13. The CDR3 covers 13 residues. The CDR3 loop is CSVEGQVTTRAFF. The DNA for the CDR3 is TGCAGCGTGGAGGGACAGGTAACAACTAGAGCTTTCTTT.

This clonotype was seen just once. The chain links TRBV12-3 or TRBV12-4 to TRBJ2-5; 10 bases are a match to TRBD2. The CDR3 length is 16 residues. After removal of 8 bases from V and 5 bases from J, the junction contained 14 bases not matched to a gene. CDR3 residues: CASGGQAGGTGETQYF. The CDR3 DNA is TGTGCCAGCGGTGGGCAAGCGGGAGGGACCGGGGAGACCCAGTACTTC.